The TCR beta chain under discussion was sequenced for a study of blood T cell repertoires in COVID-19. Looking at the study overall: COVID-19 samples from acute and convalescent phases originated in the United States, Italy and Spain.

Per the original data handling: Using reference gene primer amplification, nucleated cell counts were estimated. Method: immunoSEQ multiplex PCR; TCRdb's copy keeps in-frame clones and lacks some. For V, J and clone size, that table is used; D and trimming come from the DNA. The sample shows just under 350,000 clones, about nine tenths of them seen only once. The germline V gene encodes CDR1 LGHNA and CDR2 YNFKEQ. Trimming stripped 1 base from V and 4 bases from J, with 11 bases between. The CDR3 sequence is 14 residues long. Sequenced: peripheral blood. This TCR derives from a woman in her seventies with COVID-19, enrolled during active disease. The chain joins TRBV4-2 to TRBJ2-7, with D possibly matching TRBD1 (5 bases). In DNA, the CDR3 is TGTGCCAGCAGCCAAGTAGGGGTGGGGTACGAGCAGTACTTC. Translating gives CASSQVGVGYEQYF.